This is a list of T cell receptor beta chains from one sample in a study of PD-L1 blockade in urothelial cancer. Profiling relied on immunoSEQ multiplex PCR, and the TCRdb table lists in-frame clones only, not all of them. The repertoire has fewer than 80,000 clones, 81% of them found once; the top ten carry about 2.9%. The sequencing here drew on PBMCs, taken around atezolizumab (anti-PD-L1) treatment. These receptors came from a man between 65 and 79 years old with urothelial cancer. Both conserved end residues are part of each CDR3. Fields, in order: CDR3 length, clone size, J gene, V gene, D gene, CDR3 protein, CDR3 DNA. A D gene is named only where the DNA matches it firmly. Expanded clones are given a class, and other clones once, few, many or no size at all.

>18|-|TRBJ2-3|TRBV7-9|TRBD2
CASSLAQVGGRAPDTQYF
TGTGCCAGCAGCTTAGCTCAGGTTGGCGGGAGGGCACCAGATACGCAGTATTTT
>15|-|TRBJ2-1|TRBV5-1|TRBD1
CASSWTGGGSDEQFF
TGCGCCAGCAGCTGGACAGGGGGCGGGTCGGATGAGCAGTTCTTC
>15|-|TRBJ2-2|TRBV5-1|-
CASSQQGPDTGELFF
TGCGCCAGCAGCCAACAGGGCCCGGACACCGGGGAGCTGTTTTTT
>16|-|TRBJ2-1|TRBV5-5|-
CASSSVRGYPYNEQFF
TGTGCCAGCAGCTCTGTTAGGGGGTACCCCTACAATGAGCAGTTCTTC
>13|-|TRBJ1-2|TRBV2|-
CASLQGSNYGYTF
TGTGCCAGTCTACAGGGCTCTAACTATGGCTACACCTTC
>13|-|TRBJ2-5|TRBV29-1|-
CSVGRDIQETQYF
TGCAGCGTCGGTCGGGACATACAAGAGACCCAGTACTTC
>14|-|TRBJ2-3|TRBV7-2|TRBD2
CASSLASGTRAQYF
TGTGCCAGCAGCTTGGCCTCCGGGACTAGGGCGCAGTATTTT
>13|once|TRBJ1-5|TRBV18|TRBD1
CASSPDRDQPQHF
TGTGCCAGCTCACCGGACAGGGATCAGCCCCAGCATTTT
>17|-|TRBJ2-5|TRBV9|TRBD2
CASSVSGAGGGQETQYF
TGTGCCAGCAGCGTATCTGGAGCGGGCGGGGGACAAGAGACCCAGTACTTC
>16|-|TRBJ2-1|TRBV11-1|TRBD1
CASSLDFGTGSSEQFF
TGTGCCAGCAGCTTAGATTTTGGGACAGGGTCAAGTGAGCAGTTCTTC
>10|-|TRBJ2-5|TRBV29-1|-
CSVGLETQYF
TGCAGCGTTGGGCTGGAGACCCAGTACTTC
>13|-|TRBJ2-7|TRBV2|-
CASSDSRNYEQYF
TGTGCCAGCTCGGACAGTAGAAACTACGAGCAGTACTTC
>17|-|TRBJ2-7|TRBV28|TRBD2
CASSSLLSSGSVYEQYF
TGTGCCAGCAGTTCCCTACTGTCTAGCGGGAGTGTCTACGAGCAGTACTTC
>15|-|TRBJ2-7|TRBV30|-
CAWSRGGASFRPQYF
TGTGCCTGGAGCAGGGGTGGAGCGTCTTTCCGACCACAGTACTTC
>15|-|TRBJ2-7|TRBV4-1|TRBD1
CASSQGQGISYEQYF
TGCGCCAGCAGCCAAGGACAGGGAATATCCTACGAGCAGTACTTC
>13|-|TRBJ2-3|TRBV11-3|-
CASSSGLGDTQYF
TGTGCCAGCAGCTCGGGACTGGGAGATACGCAGTATTTT
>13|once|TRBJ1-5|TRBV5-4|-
CASSFGGNQPQHF
TGTGCCAGCAGCTTTGGAGGGAATCAGCCCCAGCATTTT
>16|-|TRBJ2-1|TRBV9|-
CASSPEGGGAYNEQFF
TGTGCCAGCAGCCCAGAGGGGGGAGGGGCCTACAATGAGCAGTTCTTC
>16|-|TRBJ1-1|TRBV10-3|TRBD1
CAISEPTDRLNTEAFF
TGTGCCATCAGTGAGCCCACGGACAGGCTGAACACTGAAGCTTTCTTT
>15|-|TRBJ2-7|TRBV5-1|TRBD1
CASSPLQGALYEQYF
TGCGCCAGCAGCCCCTTGCAGGGGGCGCTGTACGAGCAGTACTTC
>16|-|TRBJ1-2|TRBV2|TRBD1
CARDRDRGPMNYGYTF
TGTGCCAGAGACCGGGACAGGGGGCCCATGAACTATGGCTACACCTTC
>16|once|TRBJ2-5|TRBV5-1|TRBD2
CASSLGLAGGGETQYF
TGCGCCAGCAGCTTGGGCCTAGCGGGAGGAGGAGAGACCCAGTACTTC
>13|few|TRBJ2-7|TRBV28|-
CASTRVLSYEQYF
TGTGCCAGCACCCGGGTGCTTTCCTACGAGCAGTACTTC
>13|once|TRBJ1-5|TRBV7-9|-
CASSARGNQPQHF
TGTGCCAGCAGCGCCCGGGGGAATCAGCCCCAGCATTTT
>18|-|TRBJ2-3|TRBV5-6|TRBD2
CASSFVRAGGPMADTQYF
TGTGCCAGCAGCTTTGTCCGGGCGGGAGGGCCTATGGCAGATACGCAGTATTTT
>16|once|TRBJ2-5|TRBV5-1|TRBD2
CASSLEPGLEYETQYF
TGCGCCAGCAGCTTGGAACCGGGACTAGAATATGAGACCCAGTACTTC
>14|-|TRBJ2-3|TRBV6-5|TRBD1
CASTPTGGTDTQYF
TGTGCCAGCACCCCGACAGGGGGCACAGATACGCAGTATTTT
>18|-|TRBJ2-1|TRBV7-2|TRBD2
CASSFRTSFSSSYNEQFF
TGTGCCAGCAGCTTTAGGACTAGCTTTTCCAGCTCCTACAATGAGCAGTTCTTC
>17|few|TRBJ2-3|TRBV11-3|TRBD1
CASSLGPGTASTDTQYF
TGTGCCAGCAGCTTAGGGCCGGGGACAGCTAGCACAGATACGCAGTATTTT
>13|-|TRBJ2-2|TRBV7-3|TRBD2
CASSHSGTGELFF
TGTGCCAGCAGTCATAGCGGGACCGGGGAGCTGTTTTTT
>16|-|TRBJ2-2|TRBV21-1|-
CASSRSGSLSSGELFF
TGTGCCAGCAGCAGGAGCGGGAGCCTATCGTCCGGGGAGCTGTTTTTT
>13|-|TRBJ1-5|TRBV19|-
CASRQGGAGPQHF
TGTGCCAGTAGGCAGGGAGGGGCTGGGCCCCAGCATTTT
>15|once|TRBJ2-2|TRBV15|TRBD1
CATSVSGGNTGELFF
TGTGCCACCAGCGTTTCAGGGGGTAACACCGGGGAGCTGTTTTTT
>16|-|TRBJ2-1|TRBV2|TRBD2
CASTFLSGRGGNEQFF
TGTGCCAGCACGTTTCTGAGCGGGAGAGGTGGCAATGAGCAGTTCTTC
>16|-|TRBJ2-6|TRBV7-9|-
CASSSRGGTGANVLTF
TGTGCCAGCAGCTCTCGGGGTGGCACTGGGGCCAACGTCCTGACTTTC
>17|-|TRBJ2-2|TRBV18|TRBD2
CASSPPSSGRTAGELFF
TGTGCCAGCTCACCACCGAGTAGCGGGAGGACCGCCGGGGAGCTGTTTTTT
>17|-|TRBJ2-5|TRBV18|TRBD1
CASSRYKQGAGPETQYF
TGTGCCAGCTCACGGTACAAACAGGGGGCTGGCCCAGAGACCCAGTACTTC
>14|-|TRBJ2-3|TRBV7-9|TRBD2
CASSASGSTDTQYF
TGTGCCAGCAGCGCTAGCGGTAGCACAGATACGCAGTATTTT
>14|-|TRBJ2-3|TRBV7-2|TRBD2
CASSLAAGPDTQYF
TGTGCCAGCAGCTTAGCAGCGGGACCAGATACGCAGTATTTT
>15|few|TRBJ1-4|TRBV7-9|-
CASSSSGLTNEKLFF
TGTGCCAGCAGCTCATCAGGGTTGACTAATGAAAAACTGTTTTTT
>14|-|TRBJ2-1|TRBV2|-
CASEAGLSYNEQFF
TGTGCCAGCGAAGCGGGCCTCTCCTACAATGAGCAGTTCTTC
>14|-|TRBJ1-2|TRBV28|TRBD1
CASSLKTGVSGYTF
TGTGCCAGCAGTTTAAAGACAGGGGTCAGTGGCTACACCTTC
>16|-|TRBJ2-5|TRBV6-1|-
CASSGEIQGTQETQYF
TGTGCCAGCAGTGGGGAAATACAGGGTACCCAAGAGACCCAGTACTTC
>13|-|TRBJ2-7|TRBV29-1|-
CSVYRAATYEQYF
TGCAGCGTGTACAGGGCGGCGACCTACGAGCAGTACTTC
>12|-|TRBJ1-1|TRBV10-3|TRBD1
CAISQGVTEAFF
TGTGCCATCAGCCAGGGGGTTACTGAAGCTTTCTTT
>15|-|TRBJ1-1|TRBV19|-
CASSPIWRGNTEAFF
TGTGCCAGTAGCCCCATATGGAGGGGGAACACTGAAGCTTTCTTT
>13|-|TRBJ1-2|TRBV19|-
CASSSRLSDGYTF
TGTGCCAGTAGTAGTCGACTCTCCGATGGCTACACCTTC
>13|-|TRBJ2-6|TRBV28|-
CASRGDGANVLTF
TGTGCCAGCAGAGGGGATGGGGCCAACGTCCTGACTTTC
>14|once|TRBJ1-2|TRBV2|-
CASSAKTGGGGYTF
TGTGCCAGCAGTGCCAAGACAGGCGGAGGTGGCTACACCTTC
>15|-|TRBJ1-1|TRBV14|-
CASRLLMGANTEAFF
TGTGCCAGCAGGCTCTTAATGGGAGCAAACACTGAAGCTTTCTTT
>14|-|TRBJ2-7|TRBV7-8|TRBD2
CASSLSSGSREQYF
TGTGCCAGCAGCTTATCTAGCGGGAGTCGAGAGCAGTACTTC
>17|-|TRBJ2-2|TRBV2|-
CASSEQTGGGDTGELFF
TGTGCCAGCAGTGAACAAACCGGCGGCGGGGACACCGGGGAGCTGTTTTTT
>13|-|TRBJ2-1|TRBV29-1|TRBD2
CSVGSGRSNEQFF
TGCAGCGTAGGGAGCGGGAGGAGCAATGAGCAGTTCTTC
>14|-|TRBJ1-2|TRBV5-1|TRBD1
CASSLTGANYGYTF
TGCGCCAGCAGCTTGACAGGGGCTAACTATGGCTACACCTTC
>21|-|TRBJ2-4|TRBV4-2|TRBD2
CASSQGSTSGRDYIAKNIQYF
TGTGCCAGCAGCCAAGGCTCGACTAGCGGGAGGGACTACATAGCCAAAAACATTCAGTACTTC
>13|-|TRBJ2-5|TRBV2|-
CASRKDLQETQYF
TGTGCCAGCAGGAAGGACTTACAAGAGACCCAGTACTTC